The clone carrying this T cell receptor beta chain showed up just once. Its antigen is undetermined. The sample originates from a study of cytotoxic CD8 clonotypes in ibrutinib-treated CLL. About the research overall: Partial responders about 25, complete 2; about 12 progressed and some 14 stayed in remission by median about 5.5 years. Findings and caveats of the study: At ibrutinib response, clonality increased, and at progression it declined back toward baseline. The clonality rise at ibrutinib response reflected private clonotype expansion.

TCRdb keeps only in-frame clones here, not all; method: immunoSEQ multiplex PCR. The data contain approximately 25,000 clones, approximately 71% of them seen just once; the ten biggest clones take up about 51%. Sequences were derived from PBMCs, sampled at disease progression, from a patient treated with ibrutinib. The TCR sequence derives from a human donor with chronic lymphocytic leukemia.

CDR3 sequence: CASSTYRESGNTIYF. The CDR3 DNA is TGTGCCAGCAGTACCTACAGGGAGTCTGGAAACACCATATATTTT. The chain is built from TRBV25-1 and TRBJ1-3; the D gene is possibly TRBD1 (6 bases). V dropped 5 bases and J dropped 1 base, with 12 bases sitting between them. In germline, CDR1 is MGHDK, CDR2 SYGVNS. The CDR3 has 15 amino acids.